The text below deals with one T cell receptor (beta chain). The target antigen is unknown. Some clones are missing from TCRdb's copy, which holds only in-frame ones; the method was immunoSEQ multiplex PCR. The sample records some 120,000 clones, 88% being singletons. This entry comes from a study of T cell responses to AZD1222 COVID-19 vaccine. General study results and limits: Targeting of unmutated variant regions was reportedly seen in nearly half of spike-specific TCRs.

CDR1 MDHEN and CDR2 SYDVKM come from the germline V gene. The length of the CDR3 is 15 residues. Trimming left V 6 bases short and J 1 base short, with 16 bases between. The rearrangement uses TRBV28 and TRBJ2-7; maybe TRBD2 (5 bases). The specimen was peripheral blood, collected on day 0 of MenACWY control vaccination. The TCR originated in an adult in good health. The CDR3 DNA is TGTGCCAGCAGCCCCCCCGGGATGGGGTCCTACGAGCAGTACTTC. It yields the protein CASSPPGMGSYEQYF.